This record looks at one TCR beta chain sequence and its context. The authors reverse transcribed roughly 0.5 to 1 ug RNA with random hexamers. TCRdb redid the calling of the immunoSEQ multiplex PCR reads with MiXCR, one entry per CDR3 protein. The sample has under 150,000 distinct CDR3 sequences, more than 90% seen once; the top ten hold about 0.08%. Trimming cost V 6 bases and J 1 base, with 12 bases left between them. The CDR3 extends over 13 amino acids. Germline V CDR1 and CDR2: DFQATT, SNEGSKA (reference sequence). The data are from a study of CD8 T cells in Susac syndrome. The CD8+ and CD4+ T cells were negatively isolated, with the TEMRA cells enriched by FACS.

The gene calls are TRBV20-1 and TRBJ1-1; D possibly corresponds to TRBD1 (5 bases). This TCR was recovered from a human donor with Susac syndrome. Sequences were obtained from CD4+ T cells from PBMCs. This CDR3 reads CSAMKQANTEAFF. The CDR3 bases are TGCAGTGCCATGAAACAGGCGAACACTGAAGCTTTCTTT.